The present TCR beta chain was sequenced within a study of neurological immune-mediated disorders (dated by TCRdb to between 2018 and 2021). Turning to the overall study: Peripheral blood TCR-beta repertoires from patients with HTLV-I-associated myelopathy (HAM/TSP), patients with multiple sclerosis, and healthy controls were compared in the study using UMI-based sequencing. Longitudinal samples, technical triplicates and paired sorted CD4+ and CD8+ T-cell subsets, alongside PBMC samples, were included among the 90 to 130 TCR-beta libraries. Of the 68 subjects in the cohort, about 14 were HAM/TSP patients, around 35 were multiple sclerosis patients, and some 20 were healthy controls.

TCR libraries for sorted subsets were made from under 1.1 million sorted CD4+ or CD8+ T cells. Peripheral blood was subjected to Ficoll-Hypaque density gradient centrifugation to isolate PBMCs, which were then cryopreserved in liquid nitrogen. The study also sequenced paired sorted CD4+ and CD8+ subsets from healthy controls, HAM/TSP patients and MS patients. This clonotype was detected many times. Its antigen is unknown. Base qualities were left out, and no much larger clone turns up one base away. Per the germline V gene (reference sequence), DFQATT is the CDR1 and SNEGSKA is the CDR2. From cysteine to phenylalanine, the CDR3 is 15 amino acids long. CDR3 DNA is the only sequence kept; it has 45 bases, read in frame from the first base. V is shortened by 4 bases, J by 13 bases, and the region joining them spans 26 bases. Paper-wide results and their limitations: TCR clonal expansion was highest in HAM/TSP patients and lowest in MS patients, with MS patients falling below even healthy controls. Across subjects, expanded clones never shared an identical CDR3 amino acid sequence, which suggests that the TCR-beta repertoires in every group were private.

cDNA was synthesized by template-switch 5'RACE using a primer with a 10-nucleotide random unique molecular identifier that tagged each TCR transcript. Each sequencing run produced over 160 million TCR-beta sequences covering 15-18 subjects. The RNeasy kit was used to extract total RNA. The KAPA Real-time Library Amplification kit was used to amplify TCR-beta VDJ regions with primers targeting the TCR constant region and the 5'RACE anchor. A first PCR added sample indexes and Illumina adaptors, and a second PCR then raised library yield. After Ampure bead purification, the roughly 650 bp TCR product was size-selected on a 2% E-gel SizeSelection system. Before pooling, library quality was checked on a Bioanalyzer, concentration was measured with Qubit, and libraries were quantified with the Kapa Library Quantification kit. Paired-end 2 x 150 bp sequencing of the libraries was performed on an Illumina HiSeq 2500. To increase sequence diversity, roughly 24-30% phiX was spiked into each library pool. In the authors' own workflow: The UMI-based MiGEC pipeline processed quality-filtered reads and removed over 75% of raw TCR sequences during error correction. IMGT germline references were used for aligning VDJ genes, and each clonotype was defined as a unique CDR3 amino acid sequence together with its V-J genes. VDJtools evaluated clonal expansion, Shannon diversity and CDR3 relatedness (CalcPairwiseDistances, ClusterSamples); CLCbio workbench built phylogenetic trees. Clones with at least 8 unique UMIs were defined as expanded, with this threshold being based on coefficient-of-variation modelling across technical triplicates. TCRdb reanalyzed the raw reads on its own, using fastp at Q25 for trimming and MiXCR for clone calling, and kept in-frame beta chains. Rows merge per CDR3 protein into single entries with the most common DNA and genes. V and J calls and clone size were set by TCRdb, not the authors. Within this sample are 19,000 or so distinct CDR3 sequences, with 12% to 15% of them counted one time only. The ten largest make up around 7.6% of the sample.

The sequencing sample was made of CD4+ T cells from blood. This TCR came from a woman aged 60-70 years with HTLV-1-associated myelopathy (HAM/TSP). The chain was built from TRBV20-1 and TRBJ2-1; matching of 6 bases hints at TRBD1 as the D gene. The CDR3 region: CSATPGTHGPRGQFF. The nucleotide sequence is TGCAGTGCTACTCCCGGGACACACGGACCCCGGGGTCAGTTCTTC.